This paragraph covers one T cell receptor beta chain sequence. The antigen remains unidentified. V was clipped by 3 bases and J by 7 bases; unmatched bases: 9. The CDR3 contains 15 residues. Germline V gene data show CDR1 as WSHSY and CDR2 as SAAADI. This PCR relied on a set of 60 Vbeta primers and 13 Jbeta primers. Repertoires were generated with immunoSEQ multiplex PCR, while TCRdb's copy carries only in-frame clones and drops some. The sample contains 95,000 to 100,000 clones, about 80% of which appear only once. The data were obtained in a study of cytomegalovirus exposure and HLA in healthy donors. Study context: Around 180 million T cells yielded some 100 million unique TCR beta sequences, as an earlier analysis found.

Whole-study findings and limits: Later, TCR association rates were found to vary by HLA locus, highest for DRB1 and lowest for HLA-C. Excluded were some V segments that proved indistinguishable, including TRBV6-2 and TRBV6-3.

The chain combines TRBV10-2 with TRBJ1-2, with 9 bases that match TRBD1. The TCR sequence derives from a man aged 35 to 55 in good health and CMV-seronegative. Specimen: PBMCs. The chain's CDR3 is CASSEYGQGRSGYTF. The CDR3 nucleotides are TGCGCCAGCAGTGAATACGGACAGGGGAGATCTGGCTACACCTTC.